This TCR beta chain originates from a study of OX40 agonist ivuxolimab in advanced cancers. About the study: Under the entry rules, prior anti-PD-1, anti-PD-L1 or anti-CTLA-4 therapy was allowed, and approximately 36% had some. Whole-study findings and limits: Researchers report that CD8+ T cells had, on average, more expanded clones than CD4+. Part of the nonresponder group also had normalized T-cell clonal expansion that was low. Partial responders at 0.1-3.0 mg/kg showed near-lowest clonal expansion.

Libraries were prepared by immunoSEQ multiplex PCR; TCRdb keeps only in-frame clonotypes and omits some of them. The repertoire holds 77,000 or so clones, approximately 80% seen once, with around 0.51% in the top ten. CDR1 and CDR2 from the germline V gene are MNHEY and SMNVEV (reference sequence). This CDR3 has 14 residues. V lost 0 bases and J lost 4, with 9 bases in between. This clone was observed a few times. The target antigen is unknown. The material sequenced was CD4+ or CD8+ T cells sorted from blood, taken in a trial of the OX40 agonist ivuxolimab. The clonotype was recovered from an adult with an advanced solid tumor such as melanoma, head and neck, liver or kidney cancer. The chain uses TRBV27 and TRBJ1-2, with D hard to call. CDR3 DNA sequence: TGTGCCAGCAGTTTATCGGGGAGTCCCTATGGCTACACCTTC. This encodes CASSLSGSPYGYTF.